The rows below give T cell receptor beta chains drawn from one sample of a study of T cell responses to AZD1222 COVID-19 vaccine. Produced via immunoSEQ multiplex PCR; TCRdb's table is partial and in-frame only. There are fewer than 120,000 clones in the sample; nearly 90% occur only once, and roughly 3.2% lies in the top ten. Sequencing was performed on peripheral blood, taken on day 0 of AZD1222 vaccination. The receptors originated from an adult in good health. The CDR3 runs from the conserved cysteine through the conserved F or W. The order of the fields is clone size, D gene, J gene, V gene, CDR3 DNA, CDR3 protein. D genes are given only for firm matches. Clone size is not always given. Where it is, it says once, few, many or a class for expanded clones.

>NA|NA|TRBJ2-1|TRBV9
TGTGCCAGCAGCGTAGTGAGTACTCCGGGAGCTCCATACAATGAGCAGTTCTTC
CASSVVSTPGAPYNEQFF
>NA|TRBD1|TRBJ1-6|TRBV11-3
TGTGCCAGCAGCCGGACAGGGACGAATTCACCCCTCCACTTT
CASSRTGTNSPLHF
>NA|NA|TRBJ2-2|TRBV3-1/TRBV3-2
TGTGCCAGCAGCCAAGCCGGCACCGGGGAGCTGTTTTTT
CASSQAGTGELFF
>NA|NA|TRBJ2-7|TRBV20-1
TGCAGTGCTAGAGATGGTCTCGGGCAGTACTTC
CSARDGLGQYF
>few|TRBD1|TRBJ2-7|TRBV30
TGTGCCTGGAGGTCAGGGGGCCTAGAGCAGTACTTC
CAWRSGGLEQYF
>NA|NA|TRBJ1-6|TRBV5-6
TGTGCCAGCAGCTTGAGAGGGGAAGGGTATAAACCCCTCCACTTT
CASSLRGEGYKPLHF
>NA|NA|TRBJ1-6|TRBV5-4
TGTGCCAGCAGCTCCTTTACGACGGCTATCTATAATTCACCCCTCCACTTT
CASSSFTTAIYNSPLHF
>NA|NA|TRBJ1-6|TRBV7-2
TGTGCCAGCACCCCCGTTTGGCAGAATAATTCACCCCTCCACTTT
CASTPVWQNNSPLHF
>NA|NA|TRBJ2-1|TRBV7-3
TGTGCCAGCAGCGCCTTTACGGGCGGCGAGCAGTTCTTC
CASSAFTGGEQFF
>NA|NA|TRBJ2-1|TRBV24-1
TGTGCCACCAGTGATTTCCGGGTGTACGACAATGAGCAGTTCTTC
CATSDFRVYDNEQFF
>NA|TRBD1|TRBJ1-6|TRBV5-1
TGCGCCAGCAGCCCAAGGACAGGGGGCCGGTCACCCCTCCACTTT
CASSPRTGGRSPLHF
>NA|NA|TRBJ2-3|TRBV6-5
TGTGCCAGCCGGGCCTTGAGCACAGATACGCAGTATTTT
CASRALSTDTQYF
>NA|TRBD2|TRBJ2-7|TRBV18
TGTGCCAGCTCCTTAGCGGGGGGCTACGAGCAGTACTTC
CASSLAGGYEQYF
>few|NA|TRBJ2-1|TRBV21-1
TGTGCCAGCAGCAAAGACGAAGCCCTAGCCTACAATGAGCAGTTCTTC
CASSKDEALAYNEQFF
>NA|TRBD1|TRBJ2-3|TRBV7-2
TGTGCCAGCAGCTTAGCCGGGACAGGGGCCGTCAATACGCAGTATTTT
CASSLAGTGAVNTQYF
>NA|TRBD1|TRBJ2-7|TRBV18
TGTGCCAGCTCACCACCGGGACAGGGGGCCTACGAGCAGTACTTC
CASSPPGQGAYEQYF
>NA|TRBD2|TRBJ2-3|TRBV5-1
TGCGCCAGCAGCTTGTCCCTCTCTAGCGGGACTAGCACAGATACGCAGTATTTT
CASSLSLSSGTSTDTQYF
>NA|TRBD1|TRBJ1-1|TRBV27
TGTGCCAGCAGTCCCCGACAGGGAACGAACACTGAAGCTTTCTTT
CASSPRQGTNTEAFF
>NA|NA|TRBJ2-3|TRBV7-9
TGTGCCAGCGAGCTCGGGGGAGATACGCAGTATTTT
CASELGGDTQYF
>once|NA|TRBJ2-1|TRBV3-1/TRBV3-2
TGTGCCAGCAGCCAAGATTTAGGGTTGAATGAGCAGTTCTTC
CASSQDLGLNEQFF
>NA|TRBD1|TRBJ1-2|TRBV9
TGTGCCAGCTGCGTAACAGGGGCCGACTTGGGGGGCTACACCTTC
CASCVTGADLGGYTF
>NA|NA|TRBJ1-1|TRBV5-6
TGTGCCAGCAGACGGTCCGGTGAAGCTTTCTTT
CASRRSGEAFF
>NA|TRBD1|TRBJ1-5|TRBV10-2
TGCGCCAGCAGGGCAGGGACAGGGGGCTATCAGCCCCAGCATTTT
CASRAGTGGYQPQHF
>NA|TRBD1|TRBJ1-2|TRBV27
TGTGCCAGCAGTTACCGAGGGGGCGAATATGGCTACACCTTC
CASSYRGGEYGYTF
>NA|NA|TRBJ2-2|TRBV5-1
TGCGCCAGCAGCTTGGACTGGGGCGGGGAGCTGTTTTTT
CASSLDWGGELFF
>NA|NA|TRBJ2-2|TRBV30
TGTGCCTGGAGTTGGCTCTGGCCAAACACCGGGGAGCTGTTTTTT
CAWSWLWPNTGELFF
>NA|TRBD2|TRBJ2-1|TRBV4-2
TGTGCCAGCAGCCAAGGGACTAGCGGGCCCTACAATGAGCAGTTCTTC
CASSQGTSGPYNEQFF